This T cell receptor beta chain was sequenced during a study of CD8 T cells in ankylosing spondylitis. This clonotype was observed a handful of times. Antigen: not known. Findings of the study overall: A motif of roughly eight highly homologous TCR beta variants was seen as apparently characteristic of ankylosing spondylitis blood. Reportedly, disease-linked clones are significantly enriched in ankylosing spondylitis patients' matched synovial fluid.

It was by quantitative 5'-RACE with molecular barcodes that TCR beta libraries were made. In TCRdb, the 5' RACE reads were re-called with MiXCR into one record per CDR3 protein. The table includes 250,000 or so distinct CDR3 sequences, about 24% detected once. The germline gives CDR1 KGHSH, CDR2 LQKENI. The trim removed 3 bases at V and 4 bases at J, leaving 8 bases unmatched. CDR3 length: 15 amino acids. The sequencing sample was made of blood, either unsorted or a sorted T cell fraction (not recorded which). The J gene is TRBJ1-2, the V gene TRBV18; 7 bases agree with TRBD1. The sequence derives from a male donor with ankylosing spondylitis or in good health (not recorded which). The CDR3 loop is CASSPGGTDRYGYTF. The CDR3 DNA reads as TGTGCCAGCTCACCTGGGGGGACAGACCGCTATGGCTACACCTTC. Filled out from reference TRBV18 and TRBJ1-2, the complete variable domain reads NAGVMQNPRHLVRRRGQEARLRCSPMKGHSHVYWYRQLPEEGLKFMVYLQKENIIDESGMPKERFSAEFPKEGPSILRIQQVVRGDSAAYFCASSPGGTDRYGYTFGSGTRLTVV.